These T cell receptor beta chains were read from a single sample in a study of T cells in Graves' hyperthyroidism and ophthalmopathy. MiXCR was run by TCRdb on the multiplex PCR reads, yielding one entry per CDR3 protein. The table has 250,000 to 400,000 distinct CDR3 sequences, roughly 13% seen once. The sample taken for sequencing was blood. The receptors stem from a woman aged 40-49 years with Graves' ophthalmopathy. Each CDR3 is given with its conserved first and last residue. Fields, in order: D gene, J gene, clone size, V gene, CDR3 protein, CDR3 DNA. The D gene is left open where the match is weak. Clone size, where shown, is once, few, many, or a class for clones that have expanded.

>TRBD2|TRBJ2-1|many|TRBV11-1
CASSHPFVLREGNEQFF
TGTGCCAGCAGCCACCCTTTTGTTTTGCGGGAGGGGAATGAGCAGTTCTTC
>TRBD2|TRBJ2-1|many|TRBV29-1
CSVDPLTSGSLSMVNEQFF
TGCAGCGTCGATCCCCTTACTAGCGGGAGTTTGTCGATGGTCAATGAGCAGTTCTTC
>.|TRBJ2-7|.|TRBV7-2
CASSLIRQRVLDEQYF
TGTGCCAGCAGCTTAATCCGACAGCGGGTCCTAGACGAGCAGTACTTC
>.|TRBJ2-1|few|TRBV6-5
CASSYFRRSSYNEQFF
TGTGCCAGCAGTTACTTCAGGAGAAGCTCCTACAATGAGCAGTTCTTC
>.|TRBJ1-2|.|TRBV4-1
CASSQDFGPLYGYTF
TGCGCCAGCAGCCAAGATTTTGGCCCTCTCTATGGCTACACCTTC
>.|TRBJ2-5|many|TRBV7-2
CASTSRRAETQYF
TGTGCCAGCACCTCGAGGCGTGCAGAGACCCAGTACTTC
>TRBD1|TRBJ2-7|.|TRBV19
CASSTNWDSRGEQYF
TGTGCCAGTAGTACCAATTGGGACAGTCGGGGCGAGCAGTACTTC
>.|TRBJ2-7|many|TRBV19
CASRRGASYEQYF
TGTGCCAGTAGACGCGGGGCGAGCTACGAGCAGTACTTC
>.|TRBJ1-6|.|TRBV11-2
CASSLDIAGSSYNSPLHF
TGTGCCAGCAGCTTAGATATCGCGGGAAGCTCCTATAATTCACCCCTCCACTTT
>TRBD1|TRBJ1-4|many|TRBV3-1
CASSQDGLGGQGEANEKLFF
TGTGCCAGCAGCCAAGACGGTTTGGGAGGACAGGGTGAAGCTAATGAAAAACTGTTTTTT
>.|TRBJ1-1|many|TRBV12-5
CASAMDFNTEAFF
TGTGCTAGTGCGATGGACTTTAACACTGAAGCTTTCTTT
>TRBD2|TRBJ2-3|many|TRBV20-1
CSARSLAGGITDTQYF
TGCAGTGCTAGATCTCTAGCGGGGGGCATCACAGATACGCAGTATTTT
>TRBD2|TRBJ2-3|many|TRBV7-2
CASSLLAGGRTDTQYF
TGTGCCAGCAGCCTACTAGCGGGGGGGCGCACAGATACGCAGTATTTT
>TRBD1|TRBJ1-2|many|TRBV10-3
CAISESETGEGYTF
TGTGCCATCAGTGAGTCGGAGACAGGGGAAGGCTACACCTTC
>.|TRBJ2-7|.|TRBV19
CASSMGQRTYEQYF
TGTGCCAGTAGTATGGGGCAAAGAACCTACGAGCAGTACTTC
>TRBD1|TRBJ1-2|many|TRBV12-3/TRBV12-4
CASSLSAGGNYGYTF
TGTGCCAGCAGTTTATCTGCAGGGGGCAACTATGGCTACACCTTC
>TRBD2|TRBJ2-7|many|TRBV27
CASSQGLAREQYF
TGTGCCAGCAGTCAGGGACTAGCTCGGGAGCAGTACTTC
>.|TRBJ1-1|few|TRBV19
CASNHISGTQGTEAFF
TGTGCCAGTAACCACATCTCAGGGACCCAAGGGACTGAAGCTTTCTTT
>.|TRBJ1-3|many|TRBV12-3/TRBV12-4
CASSLGPGNTIYF
TGTGCCAGCAGTTTGGGGCCCGGAAACACCATATATTTT
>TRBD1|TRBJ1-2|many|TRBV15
CATSNFGGLRGDGYTF
TGTGCCACCAGCAATTTTGGGGGGCTCAGGGGGGATGGCTACACCTTC
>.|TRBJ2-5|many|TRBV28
CASSPVNLETQYF
TGTGCCAGCAGTCCGGTCAATTTGGAGACCCAGTACTTC
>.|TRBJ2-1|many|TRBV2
CASFFGFVGAEQFF
TGTGCCAGCTTTTTTGGGTTTGTAGGTGCTGAGCAGTTCTTC
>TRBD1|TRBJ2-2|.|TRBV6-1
CASSGGQGDTGELFF
TGTGCCAGCAGTGGGGGACAGGGCGACACCGGGGAGCTGTTTTTT
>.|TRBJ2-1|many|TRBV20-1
CSATKGTVEQFF
TGCAGTGCTACAAAAGGGACGGTTGAGCAGTTCTTC
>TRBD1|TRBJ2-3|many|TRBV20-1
CSARMTGGTQYF
TGCAGTGCTAGAATGACAGGGGGTACGCAGTATTTT
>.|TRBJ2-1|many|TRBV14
CASSRTGVQFF
TGTGCCAGCAGTCGAACAGGAGTGCAGTTCTTC
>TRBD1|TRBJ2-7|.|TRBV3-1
CASSVTGATGDEQYF
TGTGCCAGCAGCGTGACAGGGGCGACGGGGGACGAGCAGTACTTC
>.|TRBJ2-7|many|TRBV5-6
CASSLVMDFYEQYF
TGTGCCAGCAGCTTGGTGATGGATTTCTACGAGCAGTACTTC
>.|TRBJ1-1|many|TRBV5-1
CASSLTVRNTEAFF
TGCGCCAGCAGCTTGACAGTGAGGAACACTGAAGCTTTCTTT
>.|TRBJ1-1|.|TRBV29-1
CSVLPFNRDLNTEAFF
TGCAGCGTTCTGCCCTTTAACAGGGACTTGAACACTGAAGCTTTCTTT
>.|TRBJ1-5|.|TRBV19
CASKVGEGNQPQHF
TGTGCCAGTAAAGTAGGGGAAGGCAATCAGCCCCAGCATTTT
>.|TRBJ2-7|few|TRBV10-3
CAISAGEDHEQYF
TGTGCCATCAGTGCAGGGGAGGACCACGAGCAGTACTTC